This T cell receptor (beta chain) was sequenced for a study of neurological immune-mediated disorders. A 10-nucleotide random UMI tagged transcripts in template-switch 5'RACE cDNA synthesis. MiXCR, run by TCRdb on the 5' RACE reads, gives a single entry per CDR3 protein. The data show fewer than 50,000 distinct CDR3 sequences, roughly 13% seen once. This clonotype was recorded many times. No antigen is known for it. Sample time point: longitudinal time-point 3. Stored at -80 C, 2 million PBMCs were the source of the unsorted libraries. General study results and limits: There were no CDR3 amino acid sequences shared by expanded clones across subjects, a result suggesting private repertoires in all groups.

The CDR3 consists of 13 residues. Germline V gives CDR1 SGHTA, CDR2 FQGNSA. V was pared by 5 bases and J by 3 bases, with 10 bases between. The sequence came from a man in his thirties or forties in good health. The sample taken for sequencing was PBMCs. This chain links TRBV7-2 with TRBJ2-5; D possibly matches TRBD1 or TRBD2 (5 bases each). CDR3 protein: CASSPGPKETQYF. In DNA form, the CDR3 reads TGTGCCAGCAGCCCGGGACCGAAAGAGACCCAGTACTTC.